This T cell receptor (beta chain) was identified during a study of shared clonotypes between healthy human individuals. Study summary: Each donor's CD4 naive and CD4 memory cells filled three plates apiece, CD8 naive two, and CD8 memory one. Study results and caveats: With few donors, the genetic and exposure-history diversity represented was limited.

About this clone: What it binds is unknown.

This table comes from immunoSEQ multiplex PCR, and its TCRdb copy is limited to in-frame clones, with some not included. Of approximately 530,000 clones listed, roughly 95% are singletons. This TCR was sampled from a woman aged 25-40 years in good health. The source material was naive CD4+ T cells sorted from blood. Subset reported: CD45RA+ positively selected.

The CDR3 loop is CASSQREGAGEQYF. CDR3 bases: TGTGCCAGCAGTCAGCGGGAGGGTGCTGGCGAGCAGTACTTC. The chain links TRBV27 to TRBJ2-7, with 10 nucleotides matching TRBD2. V gave up 5 bases and J gave up 6 bases; unmatched junction bases: 7. The CDR3 has 14 residues. Germline CDR1 MNHEY, CDR2 SMNVEV (reference sequence).